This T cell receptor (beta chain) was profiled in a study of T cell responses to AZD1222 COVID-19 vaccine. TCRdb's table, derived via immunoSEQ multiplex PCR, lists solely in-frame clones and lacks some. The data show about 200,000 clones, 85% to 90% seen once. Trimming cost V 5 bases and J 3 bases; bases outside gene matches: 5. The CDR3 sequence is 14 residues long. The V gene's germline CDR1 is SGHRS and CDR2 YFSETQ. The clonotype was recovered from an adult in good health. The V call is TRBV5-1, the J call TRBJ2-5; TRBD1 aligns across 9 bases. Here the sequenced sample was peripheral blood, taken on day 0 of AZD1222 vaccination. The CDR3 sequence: CASRDRGAEETQYF. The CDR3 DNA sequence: TGCGCCAGCAGGGACAGGGGAGCAGAAGAGACCCAGTACTTC.